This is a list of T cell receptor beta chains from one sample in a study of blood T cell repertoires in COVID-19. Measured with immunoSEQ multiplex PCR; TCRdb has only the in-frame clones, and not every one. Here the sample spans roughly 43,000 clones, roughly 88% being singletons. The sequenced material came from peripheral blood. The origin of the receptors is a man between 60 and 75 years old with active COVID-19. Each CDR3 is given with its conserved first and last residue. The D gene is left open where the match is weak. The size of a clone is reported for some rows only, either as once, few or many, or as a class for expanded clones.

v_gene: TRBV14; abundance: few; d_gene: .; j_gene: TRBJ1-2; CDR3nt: TGTGCCAGCAGCCAAGACGGAAGGCCCCGGGAGGGCTACACCTTC; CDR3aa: CASSQDGRPREGYTF
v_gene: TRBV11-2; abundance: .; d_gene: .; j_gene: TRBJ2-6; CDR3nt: TGTGCCAGCAGCCGCTCAGGAACCTCTGGGGCCAACGTCCTGACTTTC; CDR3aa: CASSRSGTSGANVLTF
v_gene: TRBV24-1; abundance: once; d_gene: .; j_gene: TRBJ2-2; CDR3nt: TGTGCCACCAGTGATCAAAATACCGGGGAGCTGTTTTTT; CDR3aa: CATSDQNTGELFF
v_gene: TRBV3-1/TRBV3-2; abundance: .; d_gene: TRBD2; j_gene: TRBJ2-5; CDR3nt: TGTGCCAGCAGCCAGGCTAGCGGCACGGAGACCCAGTACTTC; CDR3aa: CASSQASGTETQYF
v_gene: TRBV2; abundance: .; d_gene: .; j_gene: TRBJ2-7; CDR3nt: TGTGCCAGCAGGGGAGAATACGAGCAGTACTTC; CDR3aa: CASRGEYEQYF
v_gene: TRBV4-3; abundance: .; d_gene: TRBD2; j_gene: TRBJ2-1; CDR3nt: TGCGCCAGCAGCCGAGGGACTAGCGGTTACAATGAGCAGTTCTTC; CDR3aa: CASSRGTSGYNEQFF
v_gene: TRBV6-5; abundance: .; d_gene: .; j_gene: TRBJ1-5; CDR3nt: TGTGCCAGCAGAACAGGGTTCCAGCCCCAGCATTTT; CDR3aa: CASRTGFQPQHF
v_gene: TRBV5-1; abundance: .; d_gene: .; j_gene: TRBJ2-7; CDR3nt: TGCGCCAGCAGCTTGGCCGGGACAAATGCCTACGAGCAGTACTTC; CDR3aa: CASSLAGTNAYEQYF
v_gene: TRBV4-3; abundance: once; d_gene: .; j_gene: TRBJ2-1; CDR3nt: TGCGCCAGCAGCCAAGAAGGAGTAGCGCGACAGTTCTTC; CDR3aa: CASSQEGVARQFF
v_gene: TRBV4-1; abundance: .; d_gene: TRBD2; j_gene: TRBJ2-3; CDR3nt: TGCGCCAGCCGCGGGACTAGAGAAGGGGATACGCAGTATTTT; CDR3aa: CASRGTREGDTQYF
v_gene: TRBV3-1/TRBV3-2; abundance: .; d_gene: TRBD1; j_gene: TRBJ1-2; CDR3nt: TGTGCCAGCAGCCAAGACCCGGGGACAGGGGACTATGGCTACACCTTC; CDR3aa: CASSQDPGTGDYGYTF
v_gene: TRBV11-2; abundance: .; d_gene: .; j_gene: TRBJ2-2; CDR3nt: TGTGCCAGCAGCTTAGACGGGGTTGCGAACACCGGGGAGCTGTTTTTT; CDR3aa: CASSLDGVANTGELFF
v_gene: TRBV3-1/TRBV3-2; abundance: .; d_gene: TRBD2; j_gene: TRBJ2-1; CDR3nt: TGTGCCAGCAGCCAGGGGTTAGCGGGAGGGCGGCGCAATGAGCAGTTCTTC; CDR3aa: CASSQGLAGGRRNEQFF
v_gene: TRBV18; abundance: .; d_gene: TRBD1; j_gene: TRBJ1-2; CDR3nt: TGTGCCAGCTCACCCGGACAGGGATTGATTGGCTACACCTTC; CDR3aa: CASSPGQGLIGYTF
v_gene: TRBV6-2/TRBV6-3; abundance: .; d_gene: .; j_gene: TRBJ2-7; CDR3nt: TGTGCCAGCAGTTACTCCCCCGACAGGAACTCCTACGAGCAGTACTTC; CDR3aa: CASSYSPDRNSYEQYF
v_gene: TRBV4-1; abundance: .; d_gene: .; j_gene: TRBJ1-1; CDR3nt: TGCGCCAGCACCCGAAGATGGACAGCGACGGGCACTGAAGCTTTCTTT; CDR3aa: CASTRRWTATGTEAFF
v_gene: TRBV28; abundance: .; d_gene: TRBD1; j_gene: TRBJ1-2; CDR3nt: TGTGCCAGCACCCCTCAGGGGGACACCCGCGAAGGCTACACCTTC; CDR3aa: CASTPQGDTREGYTF
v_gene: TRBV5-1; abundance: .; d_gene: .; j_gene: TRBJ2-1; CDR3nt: TGCGCCAGCAGCTTGCTAAGCGGGCCCATTACGGATGAGCAGTTCTTC; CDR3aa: CASSLLSGPITDEQFF
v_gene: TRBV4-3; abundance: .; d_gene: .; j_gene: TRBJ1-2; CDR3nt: TGCGCCAGCAGCCGCTCGACAGGAAACTATGGCTACACCTTC; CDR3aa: CASSRSTGNYGYTF
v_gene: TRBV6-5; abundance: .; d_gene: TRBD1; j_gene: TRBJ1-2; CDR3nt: TGTGCCAGCACTTTGGACAGGGACTATGGCTACACCTTC; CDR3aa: CASTLDRDYGYTF
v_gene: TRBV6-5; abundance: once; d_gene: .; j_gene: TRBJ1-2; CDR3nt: TGTGCCAGCAGTCTGCAGTCTAACTATGGCTACACCTTC; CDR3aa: CASSLQSNYGYTF
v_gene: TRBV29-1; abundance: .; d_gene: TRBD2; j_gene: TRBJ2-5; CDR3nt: TGCAGCGTTTGCATTAGCGGGAAAGAGACCCAGTACTTC; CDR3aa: CSVCISGKETQYF